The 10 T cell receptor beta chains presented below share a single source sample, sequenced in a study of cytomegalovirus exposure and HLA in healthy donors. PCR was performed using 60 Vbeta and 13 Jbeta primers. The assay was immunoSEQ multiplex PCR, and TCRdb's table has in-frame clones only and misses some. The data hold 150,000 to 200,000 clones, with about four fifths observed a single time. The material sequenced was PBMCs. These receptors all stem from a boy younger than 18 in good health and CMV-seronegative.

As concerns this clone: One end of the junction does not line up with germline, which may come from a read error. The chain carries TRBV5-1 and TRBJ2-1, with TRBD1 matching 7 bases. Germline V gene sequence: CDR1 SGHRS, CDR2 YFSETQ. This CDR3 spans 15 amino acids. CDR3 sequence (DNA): TGCGCCAGCAGTTTGGTCACAGGGGATAACAATGAGCAGTTCTTC. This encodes CASSLVTGDNNEQFF.

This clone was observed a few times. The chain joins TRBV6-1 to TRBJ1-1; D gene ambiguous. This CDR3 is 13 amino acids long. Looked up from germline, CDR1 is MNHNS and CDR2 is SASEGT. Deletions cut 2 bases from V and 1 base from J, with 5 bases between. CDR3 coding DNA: TGTGCCAGCAGTGAAACCGGGAACACTGAAGCTTTCTTT. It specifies CASSETGNTEAFF.

CDR3: CASSGSRGANSPLHF. The CDR3, as DNA: TGTGCCAGCAGCGGATCCAGGGGCGCCAATTCACCCCTCCACTTT. The chain combines TRBV9 with TRBJ1-6, with D tentatively TRBD1 (6 bases). Germline loops: CDR1 SGDLS, CDR2 YYNGEE. This CDR3 region has 15 residues. Between the trimmed V and J ends, which lost 3 bases and 7 bases, there was a span of 14 bases.

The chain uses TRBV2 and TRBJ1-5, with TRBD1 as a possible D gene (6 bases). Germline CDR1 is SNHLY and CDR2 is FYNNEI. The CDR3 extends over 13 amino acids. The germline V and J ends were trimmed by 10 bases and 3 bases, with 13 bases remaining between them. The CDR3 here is CAIRGSHNQPQHF. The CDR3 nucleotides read TGTGCCATCAGGGGCAGTCACAATCAGCCCCAGCATTTT. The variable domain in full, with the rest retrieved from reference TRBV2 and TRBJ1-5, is EPEVTQTPSHQVTQMGQEVILRCVPISNHLYFYWYRQILGQKVEFLVSFYNNEISEKSEIFDDQFSVERPDGSNFTLKIRSTKLEDSAMYFCAIRGSHNQPQHFGDGTRLSIL.

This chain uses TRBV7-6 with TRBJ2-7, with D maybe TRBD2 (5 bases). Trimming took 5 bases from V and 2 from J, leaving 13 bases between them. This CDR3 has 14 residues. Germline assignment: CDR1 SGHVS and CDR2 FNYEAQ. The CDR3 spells CASSAVYGTYEQYF. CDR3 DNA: TGTGCCAGCAGCGCGGTATACGGGACCTACGAGCAGTACTTC. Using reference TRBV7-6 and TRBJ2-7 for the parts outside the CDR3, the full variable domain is GAGVSQSPRYKVTKRGQDVALRCDPISGHVSLYWYRQALGQGPEFLTYFNYEAQQDKSGLPNDRFSAERPEGSISTLTIQRTEQRDSAMYRCASSAVYGTYEQYFGPGTRLTVT.

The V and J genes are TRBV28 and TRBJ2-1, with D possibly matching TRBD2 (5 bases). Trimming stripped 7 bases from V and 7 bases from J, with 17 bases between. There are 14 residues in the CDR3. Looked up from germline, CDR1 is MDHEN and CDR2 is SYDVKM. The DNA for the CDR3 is TGTGCCAGCACGGACCCCGGGGTTGTAAATGAGCAGTTCTTC. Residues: CASTDPGVVNEQFF.

The CDR3 loop is CASSPHWNTEAFF. CDR3 sequence (DNA): TGTGCCAGCAGCCCACATTGGAACACTGAAGCTTTCTTT. This chain links TRBV7-9 with TRBJ1-1; D gene uncertain. The CDR3 runs to 13 residues. Per germline, CDR1 SEHNR and CDR2 FQNEAQ (reference sequence). V dropped 5 bases and J dropped 1 base, with 8 bases sitting between them.

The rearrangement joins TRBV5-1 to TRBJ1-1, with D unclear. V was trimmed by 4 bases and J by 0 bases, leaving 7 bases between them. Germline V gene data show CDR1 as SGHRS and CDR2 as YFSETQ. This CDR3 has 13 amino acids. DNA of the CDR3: TGCGCCAGCAGCGAATCAGTGAACACTGAAGCTTTCTTT. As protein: CASSESVNTEAFF.

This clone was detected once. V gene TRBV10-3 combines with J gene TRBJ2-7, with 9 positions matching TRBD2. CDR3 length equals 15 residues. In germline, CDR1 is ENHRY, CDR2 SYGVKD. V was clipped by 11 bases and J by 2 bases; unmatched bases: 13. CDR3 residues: CAVGAGTSPTYEQYF. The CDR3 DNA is TGTGCCGTGGGGGCTGGGACTAGCCCTACCTACGAGCAGTACTTC.

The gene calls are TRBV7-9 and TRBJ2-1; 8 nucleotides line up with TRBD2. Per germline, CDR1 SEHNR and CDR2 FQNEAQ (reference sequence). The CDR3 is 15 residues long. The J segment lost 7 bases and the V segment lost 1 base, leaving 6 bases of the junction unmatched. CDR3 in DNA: TGTGCCAGCAGCTTAGGGCGACTAGCGCGAAATGAGCAGTTCTTC. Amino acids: CASSLGRLARNEQFF.